A single sample is the source of the 14 T cell receptor beta chains below, sequenced in a study of T-cell memory formation after mild COVID-19. TCRdb used MiXCR to reprocess the 5' RACE reads, holding one entry per CDR3 protein. Of around 320,000 distinct CDR3 sequences listed, around 19% are singletons. The material sequenced was PBMCs or a T cell subset sorted from them (not recorded which). The receptors were sampled from a man aged 18 to 30 who had mild COVID-19 (a few samples of this study predate the infection). Cell type and time point are not known.

The chain uses TRBV7-8 and TRBJ2-7; no reliable D call. V gave up 5 bases and J gave up 4 bases, with 9 bases separating them. The germline V gene has CDR1 SGHVS and CDR2 FQNEAQ. The CDR3 runs 12 residues. In DNA, the CDR3 is TGTGCCAGCAGCCCGACTGCATACGAGCAGTACTTC. It encodes CASSPTAYEQYF.

The sample holds a few counts of this clonotype. The V and J genes are TRBV20-1 and TRBJ2-3; D is unresolved. The V end was cut by 3 bases, the J end by 6 bases, with 10 bases between. This CDR3 comprises 12 residues. Germline V gene sequence: CDR1 DFQATT, CDR2 SNEGSKA (reference sequence). CDR3 DNA sequence: TGCAGTGCTAGGGTCAGTCCGGATACGCAGTATTTT. This translates into CSARVSPDTQYF.

In this sample, this clonotype turned up a few times. The rearrangement joins TRBV27 to TRBJ2-7, with TRBD2 as a possible D gene (5 bases). Germline V gene sequence: CDR1 MNHEY, CDR2 SMNVEV (reference sequence). Deletions cut 0 bases from V and 3 bases from J, with 15 bases between. This CDR3 region has 16 residues. CDR3 bases: TGTGCCAGCAGTTTATCGGTGGACTTCCAGAGCTACGAGCAGTACTTC. The encoded protein is CASSLSVDFQSYEQYF.

This clonotype appeared a few times. V usage is TRBV6-5 and J usage is TRBJ2-7; TRBD1 agrees at 8 bases. V gave up 5 bases and J gave up 6 bases; unmatched junction bases: 9. The CDR3 runs to 14 residues. Germline CDR1 is MNHEY and CDR2 is SVGAGI. Here the CDR3 DNA reads TGTGCCAGCAGTAACGGACAGGGCGGTGGCGAGCAGTACGTC. Its protein is CASSNGQGGGEQYV.

This clonotype was picked up a small number of times. The chain combines TRBV7-6 with TRBJ2-3; D is perhaps TRBD2 (5 bases). The CDR3 runs 14 residues. Germline V gives CDR1 SGHVS, CDR2 FNYEAQ. Trimming left V 4 bases short and J 1 base short, with 9 bases between. CDR3 amino acids: CASSSLERTDTQYF. CDR3 in DNA: TGTGCCAGCAGCTCACTAGAGCGCACAGATACGCAGTATTTT.

Only a few counts were recorded for this clonotype. The chain joins TRBV7-8 to TRBJ1-5, with TRBD1 as a possible D gene (6 bases). This CDR3 region has 18 residues. Looked up from germline, CDR1 is SGHVS and CDR2 is FQNEAQ. V lost 1 base and J lost 0, with 16 bases in between. CDR3 amino acids: CASSLVGAGGGSNQPQHF. For the CDR3, the DNA is TGTGCCAGCAGCTTAGTGGGAGCGGGGGGCGGTAGCAATCAGCCCCAGCATTTT.

The chain carries TRBV27 and TRBJ2-7, with a tentative D call TRBD1 (6 bases). The V gene lost 4 bases and the J gene lost 1 base, with 14 bases spanning the gap. CDR1 and CDR2 (germline): MNHEY, SMNVEV (reference sequence). This CDR3 contains 15 residues. In DNA form, the CDR3 reads TGTGCCAGCAGTTGGCAGGACAGACCATCCTACGAGCAGTACTTC. Translated, it gives CASSWQDRPSYEQYF.

This clonotype was observed a few times. The chain links TRBV6-6 to TRBJ1-2; a possible D gene is TRBD1 (5 bases). Germline CDR1 reads MNHNY; CDR2 reads SVGAGI (reference sequence). Trimming took 5 bases from V and 3 from J, leaving 13 bases between them. The CDR3 is made up of 14 amino acids. This CDR3 reads CASSLSGTDYGYTF. CDR3 DNA sequence: TGTGCCAGCAGTCTCTCCGGGACGGACTATGGCTACACCTTC.

The chain couples TRBV20-1 to TRBJ2-7; 11 nucleotides agree with TRBD2. CDR3 length: 13 amino acids. In germline, CDR1 is DFQATT, CDR2 SNEGSKA (reference sequence). Trimming removed 6 bases from V and 2 bases from J; junction bases left unmatched: 3. CDR3 sequence (DNA): TGCAGTGCGAGGGGACTAGCGGCCTACGAGCAGTACTTC. This codes for CSARGLAAYEQYF.

The chain joins TRBV10-3 to TRBJ2-5; D is unresolved. CDR3 length equals 16 residues. Trimming left V 0 bases short and J 0 bases short, with 11 bases between. Germline V gene data show CDR1 as ENHRY and CDR2 as SYGVKD. CDR3 nucleotide sequence: TGTGCCATCAGTGAGTCTGCAGTAATTTACCAAGAGACCCAGTACTTC. It is translated as CAISESAVIYQETQYF.

This rearrangement joins TRBV4-3 to TRBJ2-1; 9 bases map to TRBD1. The CDR3 has 18 amino acids. Per germline, CDR1 LGHNA and CDR2 YSLEER. Germline trimming cut 5 bases from V and 5 bases from J; bases unmatched to any gene: 16. The CDR3 sequence: CASSTLGQGSTMNNEQFF. DNA of the CDR3: TGCGCCAGCAGCACGCTGGGACAGGGTTCTACGATGAACAATGAGCAGTTCTTC.

The CDR3 reads CASSKRTRQGWDGEQYV. DNA of the CDR3: TGTGCCAGCAGCAAAAGGACAAGACAGGGGTGGGATGGCGAGCAGTACGTC. V usage is TRBV21-1 and J usage is TRBJ2-7; the table's D call, TRBD1, has no DNA check behind it. TRBV21-1 is recorded as a pseudogene. This CDR3 contains 17 residues.

This chain uses TRBV4-3 with TRBJ1-2; D is unclear. The germline V gene has CDR1 LGHNA and CDR2 YSLEER. The germline V and J ends were trimmed by 0 bases and 8 bases, with 10 bases remaining between them. The CDR3 has 13 amino acids. The CDR3, as DNA: TGCGCCAGCAGCCAAGATAACAGTCTCGGCTACACCTTC. Its protein product is CASSQDNSLGYTF.

The chain links TRBV7-8 to TRBJ2-2; D gene ambiguous. The CDR3 runs 14 residues. Germline-derived CDR1 and CDR2 are SGHVS and FQNEAQ. Trimming took off 6 bases at V and 4 bases at J, with 12 bases between the two ends. CDR3 nucleotides: TGTGCCAGCAGGTTATCATCCTCCACCGGGGAGCTGTTTTTT. It specifies CASRLSSSTGELFF.